This T cell receptor (beta chain) was sequenced during a study of blood T cell repertoires in COVID-19. Study summary: Both acute and convalescent COVID-19 samples were obtained from the United States, Italy and Spain. T cells, B-cell-depleted T cells, or PBMCs provided the cDNA or gDNA that served as material.

Trimming took 2 bases from V and 1 from J, leaving 11 bases between them. The CDR3 contains 15 residues. CDR1 is MNHEY, CDR2 SMNVEV, per germline (reference sequence). The protocol was immunoSEQ multiplex PCR, while the TCRdb copy is restricted to in-frame clones and leaves out a portion. The data show approximately 200,000 clones, 65% to 90% seen once. The source is a man between 40 and 49 years old who had recovered from COVID-19. The specimen was PBMCs or T cells enriched from blood (not recorded which). The chain employs TRBV27 and TRBJ1-1; no clear D. The CDR3 DNA is TGTGCCAGCAGTTTACTTACTGTTGGGAACACTGAAGCTTTCTTT. Its translation is CASSLLTVGNTEAFF.